A selection of T cell receptor beta chains follows, all from one sample in a study of memory CD4+ T cells and cytomegalovirus serostatus. The table came from immunoSEQ multiplex PCR; TCRdb's copy has only in-frame clones and leaves some out. Among about 57,000 clones listed, roughly four fifths were seen once. The sequencing input was memory CD4+ T cells from blood. The receptors derive from an adult in good health and CMV-seronegative. CDR3s include the opening cysteine and the closing phenylalanine or tryptophan. The D gene is left open where the match is weak. A clone size is listed for some rows: how often the clone was seen (once, few, many), or a class if it is expanded.

d_gene,v_gene,j_gene,abundance,CDR3aa,CDR3nt
NA,TRBV19,TRBJ2-7,NA,CASSLGFSYEQYF,TGTGCCAGTAGTTTGGGGTTCTCCTACGAGCAGTACTTC
NA,TRBV10-3,TRBJ1-2,NA,CAISEVRATYGYTF,TGTGCCATCAGTGAAGTCAGGGCTACCTATGGCTACACCTTC
NA,TRBV2,TRBJ1-5,NA,CASSQNRERTQHF,TGTGCCAGCAGTCAAAACAGGGAACGGACCCAGCATTTT
NA,TRBV19,TRBJ1-3,NA,CASIGTPGNTIYF,TGTGCCAGTATCGGGACACCCGGAAACACCATATATTTT
TRBD2,TRBV11-3,TRBJ2-1,NA,CASSGPGGSYNEQFF,TGTGCCAGCAGCGGACCGGGGGGATCCTACAATGAGCAGTTCTTC
NA,TRBV19,TRBJ2-1,NA,CASKNPVGDEQFF,TGTGCCAGTAAGAACCCCGTTGGGGATGAGCAGTTCTTC
NA,TRBV5-4,TRBJ1-2,NA,CASSWAGTNVYGYTF,TGTGCCAGCAGCTGGGCCGGGACAAATGTTTATGGCTACACCTTC
NA,TRBV27,TRBJ2-1,NA,CASKPFSGSGSGEQFF,TGTGCCAGCAAACCATTTTCCGGGAGCGGGTCAGGGGAGCAGTTCTTC
NA,TRBV7-9,TRBJ1-3,NA,CASSPAGRSGNTIYF,TGTGCCAGCAGCCCCGCCGGGCGCTCTGGAAACACCATATATTTT
NA,TRBV5-3,TRBJ1-1,NA,CARSSGKTHRDKNTEAFF,TGTGCCAGAAGCTCCGGTAAGACCCACCGGGACAAGAACACTGAAGCTTTCTTT
NA,TRBV6-1,TRBJ1-4,NA,CASSGWDKRSEKLFF,TGTGCCAGCAGTGGATGGGACAAACGCAGTGAAAAACTGTTTTTT
TRBD2,TRBV6-6,TRBJ2-1,once,CASSYLGGSSYNEQFF,TGTGCCAGCAGTTACTTAGGCGGGAGCTCCTACAATGAGCAGTTCTTC
NA,TRBV6-5,TRBJ1-1,once,CASTGGQVTEAFF,TGTGCCAGCACTGGAGGGCAGGTTACTGAAGCTTTCTTT
TRBD2,TRBV5-1,TRBJ2-7,NA,CASSLALAGYEQYF,TGCGCCAGCAGCTTGGCCCTAGCGGGGTACGAGCAGTACTTC
NA,TRBV11-2,TRBJ2-3,NA,CASSFTDTQYF,TGTGCCAGCAGCTTCACAGATACGCAGTATTTT
NA,TRBV15,TRBJ1-5,NA,CATSSNRDPNQPQHF,TGTGCCACCAGCAGTAATCGGGACCCTAATCAGCCCCAGCATTTT
NA,TRBV6-5,TRBJ2-3,NA,CASSYSGTPYTQYF,TGTGCCAGCAGTTACTCGGGCACACCCTATACGCAGTATTTT
NA,TRBV5-1,TRBJ1-1,NA,CASSLGDLRAENTEAFF,TGCGCCAGCAGCTTGGGGGACCTCAGGGCCGAGAACACTGAAGCTTTCTTT
NA,TRBV7-9,TRBJ1-4,NA,CASSQRTGEKLFF,TGTGCCAGCAGCCAGAGGACGGGGGAAAAACTGTTTTTT
TRBD1,TRBV19,TRBJ1-4,NA,CASVRQGNLNEKLFF,TGTGCCAGTGTGAGACAGGGGAATCTTAATGAAAAACTGTTTTTT
NA,TRBV6-9,TRBJ1-4,NA,CASRPGEGEKLFF,TGTGCCAGTCGTCCGGGAGAGGGGGAAAAACTGTTTTTT
NA,TRBV7-2,TRBJ1-2,few,CASSSERQAYTF,TGTGCCAGCAGCTCGGAACGTCAAGCCTACACCTTC
NA,TRBV11-3,TRBJ2-2,NA,CASSPGAGTGELFF,TGTGCCAGCAGCCCAGGGGCGGGCACCGGGGAGCTGTTTTTT
NA,TRBV7-2,TRBJ1-1,NA,CASSLAENTEAFF,TGTGCCAGCAGCTTGGCCGAAAATACTGAAGCTTTCTTT
NA,TRBV4-1,TRBJ2-3,NA,CASSQRENTDTQYF,TGCGCCAGCAGCCAGAGAGAAAACACAGATACGCAGTATTTT
NA,TRBV5-6,TRBJ1-2,once,CASSSNPLYGYTF,TGTGCCAGCAGCTCCAACCCTCTCTATGGCTACACCTTC
NA,TRBV5-4,TRBJ2-3,few,CASSLGLEEQYF,TGTGCCAGCAGCTTAGGACTTGAGGAGCAGTATTTT
NA,TRBV2,TRBJ2-2,NA,CASSLLSSGTGELFF,TGTGCCAGCAGTCTCCTGTCCTCGGGCACCGGGGAGCTGTTTTTT
NA,TRBV18,TRBJ2-5,NA,CASSPGETQYF,TGTGCCAGCTCACCGGGAGAGACCCAGTACTTC
NA,TRBV6-1,TRBJ1-1,NA,CASSNLQGVFTEAFF,TGTGCCAGCAGTAATCTCCAAGGAGTGTTCACTGAAGCTTTCTTT
TRBD2,TRBV7-8,TRBJ2-1,NA,CASSLVTSGSDEQFF,TGTGCCAGCAGCTTAGTAACTAGCGGGAGCGATGAGCAGTTCTTC
NA,TRBV4-2,TRBJ1-1,NA,CASSLTEKTEAFF,TGTGCCAGCAGCCTCACTGAAAAGACTGAAGCTTTCTTT
NA,TRBV7-3,TRBJ1-1,NA,CASSLTSGDTEAFF,TGTGCCAGCAGCTTAACCAGCGGGGACACTGAAGCTTTCTTT
TRBD1,TRBV25-1,TRBJ1-2,NA,CASSVEGAGNYGYTF,TGTGCCAGCAGTGTGGAGGGGGCGGGCAACTATGGCTACACCTTC
NA,TRBV5-5,TRBJ2-1,NA,CASSFAGGTEQFF,TGTGCCAGCAGCTTCGCAGGGGGGACTGAGCAGTTCTTC
TRBD1,TRBV2,TRBJ2-3,NA,CASSAQGSADTQYF,TGTGCCAGCAGTGCACAGGGGTCCGCAGATACGCAGTATTTT
NA,TRBV6-5,TRBJ1-5,NA,CASRQGQANQPQHF,TGTGCCAGCAGACAAGGGCAGGCCAATCAGCCCCAGCATTTT
NA,TRBV10-3,TRBJ2-5,NA,CAISRDRREETQYF,TGTGCCATCAGTCGGGACCGCCGAGAAGAGACCCAGTACTTC
NA,TRBV2,TRBJ2-7,NA,CASSEGLSYEQYF,TGTGCCAGCAGTGAAGGCCTTTCCTACGAGCAGTACTTC
NA,TRBV5-5,TRBJ2-1,NA,CASSLNGGGQNEQFF,TGTGCCAGCAGCTTGAATGGAGGGGGCCAAAATGAGCAGTTCTTC
NA,TRBV19,TRBJ1-1,NA,CASSTQDRRGTEAFF,TGTGCCAGTAGTACTCAGGACAGAAGGGGGACTGAAGCTTTCTTT
NA,TRBV6-5,TRBJ2-7,NA,CASSREWGESYEQYF,TGTGCCAGCAGCCGGGAGTGGGGGGAGTCCTACGAGCAGTACTTC
NA,TRBV9,TRBJ2-2,NA,CASSVEGVITGELFF,TGTGCCAGCAGCGTAGAAGGGGTTATCACCGGGGAGCTGTTTTTT
TRBD1,TRBV2,TRBJ1-1,NA,CASSQGGMNTEAFF,TGTGCCAGCAGTCAGGGGGGAATGAACACTGAAGCTTTCTTT
NA,TRBV28,TRBJ2-1,medium-sized,CASSLGGIEQFF,TGTGCCAGCAGTTTAGGAGGGATCGAGCAGTTCTTC
NA,TRBV5-8,TRBJ2-2,NA,CASSSTNQGTGELFF,TGTGCCAGCAGCTCGACCAATCAGGGGACCGGGGAGCTGTTTTTT
NA,TRBV6-1,TRBJ1-4,NA,CASSGPAGGEKLFF,TGTGCCAGCAGTGGACCAGCCGGGGGGGAAAAACTGTTTTTT
TRBD1,TRBV19,TRBJ1-2,NA,CASTDPGQANYGYTF,TGTGCCAGTACAGACCCGGGACAGGCTAACTATGGCTACACCTTC
TRBD1,TRBV5-1,TRBJ2-1,few,CASSLEGASYNEQFF,TGCGCCAGCAGCTTGGAGGGGGCTTCCTACAATGAGCAGTTCTTC
TRBD1,TRBV5-6,TRBJ1-2,NA,CASSLAGTANYGYTF,TGTGCCAGCAGCTTGGCCGGGACAGCTAACTATGGCTACACCTTC